Listed below are T cell receptor beta chains from one sample, sequenced in a study of T cells in Graves' hyperthyroidism and ophthalmopathy. TCRdb fed the multiplex PCR reads into MiXCR, producing one record per CDR3 protein. The sample has 650,000 to 850,000 distinct CDR3 sequences; roughly 20% are singletons. The specimen was blood. The receptors derive from a woman aged 50 to 60 with Graves' hyperthyroidism that later progressed to Graves' ophthalmopathy. The CDR3 runs from the conserved cysteine through the conserved F or W. Fields, in order: CDR3 protein, CDR3 DNA, V gene, clone size, J gene, D gene. D genes are given only for firm matches. Rows give clone size only sometimes, using once, few, many, or a class for an expanded clone.

cdr3_aa: CAISESGQPNQPQHF
cdr3_nt: TGTGCCATCAGTGAGTCGGGACAGCCCAATCAGCCCCAGCATTTT
v_call: TRBV10-3
clone_size: few
j_call: TRBJ1-5
d_call: TRBD1

cdr3_aa: CASSDGQGNQPQHF
cdr3_nt: TGCGCCAGCAGCGACGGACAGGGTAACCAGCCCCAGCATTTT
v_call: TRBV5-1
clone_size: NA
j_call: TRBJ1-5
d_call: TRBD1

cdr3_aa: CASSSPTTAIYEQYF
cdr3_nt: TGTGCCAGCAGCTCCCCGACGACGGCTATCTACGAGCAGTACTTC
v_call: TRBV7-2
clone_size: many
j_call: TRBJ2-7
d_call: NA

cdr3_aa: CASSSRVEQETQYF
cdr3_nt: TGTGCCAGCAGCTCCAGGGTCGAACAAGAGACCCAGTACTTC
v_call: TRBV11-3
clone_size: many
j_call: TRBJ2-5
d_call: NA

cdr3_aa: CASSLPDRGVRTDTQYF
cdr3_nt: TGTGCCAGCAGCTTACCGGACAGGGGCGTAAGAACAGATACGCAGTATTTT
v_call: TRBV7-9
clone_size: few
j_call: TRBJ2-3
d_call: TRBD1

cdr3_aa: CATSDPDRETQYF
cdr3_nt: TGTGCCACCAGTGACCCCGACAGGGAGACCCAGTACTTC
v_call: TRBV24-1
clone_size: NA
j_call: TRBJ2-5
d_call: NA

cdr3_aa: CASSLLGHEQYF
cdr3_nt: TGTGCCAGCAGCTTATTGGGGCACGAGCAGTACTTC
v_call: TRBV11-2
clone_size: many
j_call: TRBJ2-7
d_call: NA

cdr3_aa: CASSLRVFGGYTF
cdr3_nt: TGTGCCAGCAGCTTACGGGTTTTCGGTGGCTACACCTTC
v_call: TRBV7-3
clone_size: few
j_call: TRBJ1-2
d_call: NA

cdr3_aa: CASSSDGEVADTQYF
cdr3_nt: TGCGCCAGCAGCTCGGATGGGGAGGTGGCAGATACGCAGTATTTT
v_call: TRBV5-1
clone_size: many
j_call: TRBJ2-3
d_call: NA

cdr3_aa: CASGLYLAGGPHEQFF
cdr3_nt: TGTGCTAGTGGTTTGTACCTAGCGGGGGGGCCGCATGAGCAGTTCTTC
v_call: TRBV12-5
clone_size: many
j_call: TRBJ2-1
d_call: TRBD2

cdr3_aa: CASSLRHLGELFF
cdr3_nt: TGTGCCAGCAGTTTAAGGCACCTCGGGGAGCTGTTTTTT
v_call: TRBV27
clone_size: few
j_call: TRBJ2-2
d_call: NA

cdr3_aa: CASSFGTRGQPQHF
cdr3_nt: TGTGCCAGCAGTTTTGGGACGAGAGGTCAGCCCCAGCATTTT
v_call: TRBV27
clone_size: few
j_call: TRBJ1-5
d_call: NA

cdr3_aa: CASSSRSADTQYF
cdr3_nt: TGTGCCAGCAGCTCGAGGTCAGCAGATACGCAGTATTTT
v_call: TRBV6-1
clone_size: many
j_call: TRBJ2-3
d_call: NA

cdr3_aa: CASSFAQGAYEQYF
cdr3_nt: TGTGCCAGCAGCTTCGCACAGGGGGCATACGAGCAGTACTTC
v_call: TRBV7-2
clone_size: NA
j_call: TRBJ2-7
d_call: TRBD1

cdr3_aa: CASSPHPVGVSGELFF
cdr3_nt: TGTGCCAGCAGTCCACACCCTGTAGGGGTGTCCGGGGAGCTGTTTTTT
v_call: TRBV11-2
clone_size: many
j_call: TRBJ2-2
d_call: NA

cdr3_aa: CASSLRTPSSYNEQFF
cdr3_nt: TGTGCCAGCAGCCTCCGGACGCCGAGCTCCTACAATGAGCAGTTCTTC
v_call: TRBV7-8
clone_size: NA
j_call: TRBJ2-1
d_call: NA

cdr3_aa: CASSLAGRHYGYTF
cdr3_nt: TGTGCCAGCAGTTTAGCGGGACGTCACTATGGCTACACCTTC
v_call: TRBV12-3/TRBV12-4
clone_size: many
j_call: TRBJ1-2
d_call: NA

cdr3_aa: CASSLMGAPGNEQFF
cdr3_nt: TGTGCCAGCAGCTTAATGGGAGCCCCGGGTAATGAGCAGTTCTTC
v_call: TRBV7-9
clone_size: NA
j_call: TRBJ2-1
d_call: NA

cdr3_aa: CASSLGVGRNQPQHF
cdr3_nt: TGCGCCAGCAGCTTGGGGGTCGGGCGGAATCAGCCCCAGCATTTT
v_call: TRBV5-1
clone_size: many
j_call: TRBJ1-5
d_call: NA

cdr3_aa: CASTLEPRTVADGNTIYF
cdr3_nt: TGTGCCAGCACCCTCGAACCCCGGACAGTAGCGGATGGAAACACCATATATTTT
v_call: TRBV2
clone_size: NA
j_call: TRBJ1-3
d_call: NA

cdr3_aa: CASSTGQGRLTQYF
cdr3_nt: TGTGCCAGCAGTACGGGACAGGGGCGACTGACCCAGTACTTC
v_call: TRBV28
clone_size: NA
j_call: TRBJ2-5
d_call: TRBD1

cdr3_aa: CASSRPGWARMAFF
cdr3_nt: TGTGCCAGCAGCCGCCCCGGATGGGCACGAATGGCTTTCTTT
v_call: TRBV12-3/TRBV12-4
clone_size: NA
j_call: TRBJ1-1
d_call: NA

cdr3_aa: CASSFIRFRGVFYGYTF
cdr3_nt: TGTGCCAGCAGTTTTATCCGGTTTCGGGGAGTATTCTATGGCTACACCTTC
v_call: TRBV12-3/TRBV12-4
clone_size: NA
j_call: TRBJ1-2
d_call: NA

cdr3_aa: CASSPADRGPHEQYF
cdr3_nt: TGTGCCAGCAGTCCGGCGGACAGGGGGCCTCACGAGCAGTACTTC
v_call: TRBV6-1
clone_size: many
j_call: TRBJ2-7
d_call: TRBD1

cdr3_aa: CASSQRTENEQFF
cdr3_nt: TGTGCCAGCAGCCAGCGGACAGAGAATGAGCAGTTCTTC
v_call: TRBV6-1
clone_size: few
j_call: TRBJ2-1
d_call: NA

cdr3_aa: CASSPNPQTGISNQPQHF
cdr3_nt: TGTGCCAGCTCACCGAACCCCCAGACAGGGATTAGCAATCAGCCCCAGCATTTT
v_call: TRBV18
clone_size: NA
j_call: TRBJ1-5
d_call: TRBD1

cdr3_aa: CASSSVGGPGQGEFGDTQYF
cdr3_nt: TGTGCTAGCAGCTCAGTGGGTGGTCCGGGACAGGGGGAATTCGGAGATACGCAGTATTTT
v_call: TRBV7-7
clone_size: few
j_call: TRBJ2-3
d_call: TRBD1

cdr3_aa: CASSLGPVQYNEQFF
cdr3_nt: TGTGCTAGCAGCTTAGGTCCGGTACAGTACAATGAGCAGTTCTTC
v_call: TRBV7-7
clone_size: many
j_call: TRBJ2-1
d_call: NA

cdr3_aa: CASSLRRDRTSKLGENIQYF
cdr3_nt: TGTGCCAGCAGCTTAAGGAGGGACAGGACATCAAAACTAGGGGAAAACATTCAGTACTTC
v_call: TRBV7-9
clone_size: NA
j_call: TRBJ2-4
d_call: TRBD1

cdr3_aa: CASSLGQGIFSNQPQHF
cdr3_nt: TGTGCCAGCAGTTTGGGGCAGGGTATTTTTAGCAATCAGCCCCAGCATTTT
v_call: TRBV6-2/TRBV6-3
clone_size: NA
j_call: TRBJ1-5
d_call: NA

cdr3_aa: CASSQGFETQYF
cdr3_nt: TGTGCTAGTAGTCAGGGATTTGAGACCCAGTACTTC
v_call: TRBV12-5
clone_size: many
j_call: TRBJ2-5
d_call: NA

cdr3_aa: CSAGSDRDRETQYF
cdr3_nt: TGCAGTGCTGGCAGCGACAGGGACAGGGAGACCCAGTACTTC
v_call: TRBV20-1
clone_size: many
j_call: TRBJ2-5
d_call: TRBD1

cdr3_aa: CASSQNLNTEAFF
cdr3_nt: TGTGCCAGCAGCCAAAACTTGAACACTGAAGCTTTCTTT
v_call: TRBV3-1
clone_size: many
j_call: TRBJ1-1
d_call: NA

cdr3_aa: CASSTALTDTQYF
cdr3_nt: TGTGCCTCCTCGACAGCCCTCACAGATACGCAGTATTTT
v_call: TRBV3-1
clone_size: many
j_call: TRBJ2-3
d_call: NA

cdr3_aa: CAGTTSGGTGELFF
cdr3_nt: TGTGCCGGCACGACTAGCGGGGGAACCGGGGAGCTGTTTTTT
v_call: TRBV11-2
clone_size: many
j_call: TRBJ2-2
d_call: TRBD2

cdr3_aa: CASSQDSLPSYGQYF
cdr3_nt: TGTGCCAGCAGTCAGGACAGCCTTCCTTCCTACGGGCAGTACTTC
v_call: TRBV5-4
clone_size: few
j_call: TRBJ2-7
d_call: NA

cdr3_aa: CASTSTGGTREQYF
cdr3_nt: TGTGCCAGCACCTCCACAGGGGGCACAAGAGAGCAGTACTTC
v_call: TRBV12-3/TRBV12-4
clone_size: few
j_call: TRBJ2-7
d_call: TRBD1

cdr3_aa: CASSPQGNGQFF
cdr3_nt: TGTGCCAGCAGCCCACAGGGTAATGGGCAGTTCTTC
v_call: TRBV2
clone_size: once
j_call: TRBJ2-1
d_call: NA

cdr3_aa: CASSQVGGRGETQYF
cdr3_nt: TGTGCCAGCAGCCAAGTTGGAGGTCGGGGGGAGACCCAGTACTTC
v_call: TRBV3-1
clone_size: few
j_call: TRBJ2-5
d_call: NA

cdr3_aa: CASSSYGSAGGHPNTEAFF
cdr3_nt: TGTGCCAGCAGTTCCTACGGAAGCGCAGGGGGACACCCGAACACTGAAGCTTTCTTT
v_call: TRBV6-2/TRBV6-3
clone_size: few
j_call: TRBJ1-1
d_call: TRBD1

cdr3_aa: CSAPPGGSQPQHF
cdr3_nt: TGCAGTGCGCCCCCAGGGGGAAGTCAGCCCCAGCATTTT
v_call: TRBV20-1
clone_size: NA
j_call: TRBJ1-5
d_call: TRBD1

cdr3_aa: CASSWGHITNTGELFF
cdr3_nt: TGCGCCAGCAGCTGGGGACATATTACGAACACCGGGGAGCTGTTTTTT
v_call: TRBV5-1
clone_size: NA
j_call: TRBJ2-2
d_call: NA

cdr3_aa: CASSPGQGSNQPQHF
cdr3_nt: TGTGCCAGCAGCCCTGGACAGGGTAGCAATCAGCCCCAGCATTTT
v_call: TRBV18
clone_size: many
j_call: TRBJ1-5
d_call: TRBD1

cdr3_aa: CASSSGQRSYNPPLHF
cdr3_nt: TGTGCCAGCAGCTCGGGACAGCGATCCTATAATCCACCCCTCCACTTT
v_call: TRBV13
clone_size: few
j_call: TRBJ1-6
d_call: TRBD1

cdr3_aa: CSATRTGINQPQHF
cdr3_nt: TGCAGTGCTACCCGGACAGGAATCAATCAGCCCCAGCATTTT
v_call: TRBV20-1
clone_size: NA
j_call: TRBJ1-5
d_call: TRBD1

cdr3_aa: CATRPPEAHNEQFF
cdr3_nt: TGTGCCACTCGACCCCCGGAGGCCCACAATGAGCAGTTCTTC
v_call: TRBV19
clone_size: NA
j_call: TRBJ2-1
d_call: NA

cdr3_aa: CASSLFPRSYEQYF
cdr3_nt: TGTGCCAGCAGCTTATTTCCCAGATCCTACGAGCAGTACTTC
v_call: TRBV7-2
clone_size: many
j_call: TRBJ2-7
d_call: NA

cdr3_aa: CSVDGQGDQETQYF
cdr3_nt: TGCAGCGTTGATGGTCAGGGGGACCAAGAGACCCAGTACTTC
v_call: TRBV29-1
clone_size: few
j_call: TRBJ2-5
d_call: TRBD1

cdr3_aa: CATSPGQLTSGANVLTF
cdr3_nt: TGTGCCACCAGTCCGGGACAGCTTACCTCTGGGGCCAACGTCCTGACTTTC
v_call: TRBV24-1
clone_size: NA
j_call: TRBJ2-6
d_call: TRBD1

cdr3_aa: CSASGRGPNEKLFF
cdr3_nt: TGCAGTGCCAGTGGTCGGGGACCAAATGAAAAACTGTTTTTT
v_call: TRBV20-1
clone_size: few
j_call: TRBJ1-4
d_call: NA

cdr3_aa: CASSLGGRDSPLHF
cdr3_nt: TGTGCCAGCAGTTTGGGGGGCCGGGATTCACCCCTCCACTTT
v_call: TRBV12-3/TRBV12-4
clone_size: NA
j_call: TRBJ1-6
d_call: NA

cdr3_aa: CASNAGGSSTDTQYF
cdr3_nt: TGCGCCAGCAACGCAGGGGGGTCAAGCACAGATACGCAGTATTTT
v_call: TRBV5-1
clone_size: many
j_call: TRBJ2-3
d_call: NA

cdr3_aa: CASGTWQGSSLLSGANVLTF
cdr3_nt: TGTGCTAGTGGTACCTGGCAGGGTTCAAGTCTCCTCTCTGGGGCCAACGTCCTGACTTTC
v_call: TRBV12-5
clone_size: NA
j_call: TRBJ2-6
d_call: NA

cdr3_aa: CSVATSNEQFF
cdr3_nt: TGCAGCGTCGCAACTAGCAATGAGCAGTTCTTC
v_call: TRBV29-1
clone_size: few
j_call: TRBJ2-1
d_call: NA

cdr3_aa: CASELASQETQYF
cdr3_nt: TGTGCCAGCGAATTAGCCAGCCAAGAGACCCAGTACTTC
v_call: TRBV6-1
clone_size: NA
j_call: TRBJ2-5
d_call: NA

cdr3_aa: CSARDAASNTEAFF
cdr3_nt: TGCAGTGCTAGAGACGCGGCGTCGAACACTGAAGCTTTCTTT
v_call: TRBV20-1
clone_size: many
j_call: TRBJ1-1
d_call: NA

cdr3_aa: CASIPPAGRDYNEQFF
cdr3_nt: TGTGCCAGCATCCCCCCCGCAGGGCGGGATTACAATGAGCAGTTCTTC
v_call: TRBV5-6
clone_size: NA
j_call: TRBJ2-1
d_call: NA

cdr3_aa: CASSQVGRRTNEKLFF
cdr3_nt: TGCGCCAGCAGCCAAGTAGGCAGACGCACTAATGAAAAACTGTTTTTT
v_call: TRBV4-1
clone_size: NA
j_call: TRBJ1-4
d_call: NA

cdr3_aa: CASSHSGGPKETQYF
cdr3_nt: TGCGCCAGCAGCCATAGCGGGGGCCCGAAAGAGACCCAGTACTTC
v_call: TRBV10-2
clone_size: few
j_call: TRBJ2-5
d_call: TRBD2

cdr3_aa: CASSPRPQFEKLFF
cdr3_nt: TGTGCCAGCAGTCCCAGGCCTCAATTCGAAAAACTGTTTTTT
v_call: TRBV6-2/TRBV6-3
clone_size: few
j_call: TRBJ1-4
d_call: NA